The 29 T cell receptor beta chains presented below share a single source sample, sequenced in a study of T cells after yellow fever vaccination (dated by TCRdb to between 2017 and 2020). The protocol used for the library was 5' RACE. The reads were generated on an Illumina HiSeq 2500. TCRdb applied fastp at Q25 and MiXCR to the public reads, then kept only in-frame beta chains. When rows share a CDR3 protein, they turn into one entry using the most common DNA and genes. Across this sample there are around 600,000 distinct CDR3 sequences, with roughly an eighth seen only once. Approximately 15% of the sample goes to the ten largest clones. Read against the paper, the sample's treatment or condition label means: live attenuated yellow fever vaccine strain. The sample in question was PBMCs, obtained on the day of the yellow fever booster vaccination. These receptors all come from a man aged 30 to 45 who received the YFV17D yellow fever vaccine.

The chain is built from TRBV13 and TRBJ2-4; D is possibly TRBD1 or TRBD2 (5 bases each). In germline, CDR1 is PRHDT, CDR2 FYEKMQ (reference sequence). This CDR3 has 16 amino acids. The V end was cut by 0 bases, the J end by 3 bases, with 12 bases between. CDR3 sequence reads: CASSLGGARDKNIQYF. For the CDR3, the DNA is TGTGCCAGCAGCTTAGGAGGGGCCCGGGACAAAAACATTCAGTACTTC.

The genes are TRBV28 and TRBJ2-7, with TRBD2 matching over 14 bases. The CDR3 is made up of 18 amino acids. V trimming: 3 bases; J trimming: 4 bases; junction bases outside the gene matches: 11. CDR1 is MDHEN and CDR2 is SYDVKM in the germline V gene. CDR3 coding DNA: TGTGCCAGCAGTTTGTGGACTAGCGGGAGGCCTCTGGGGTACGAGCAGTACTTC. This translates into CASSLWTSGRPLGYEQYF.

This clonotype was observed a few times. The chain is built from TRBV20-1 and TRBJ2-7; the D gene could be TRBD1 or TRBD2 (7 bases each). CDR1 DFQATT and CDR2 SNEGSKA come from the germline V gene (reference sequence). Trimming left V 6 bases short and J 2 bases short, with 17 bases between. This CDR3 comprises 14 residues. CDR3: CSATSQGGAYEQYF. The DNA for the CDR3 is TGCAGTGCCACTTCCCAGGGGGGGGCCTACGAGCAGTACTTC.

This chain's CDR3 is CASTLAGGHTQYF. The CDR3 nucleotides read TGTGCCAGCACCTTAGCGGGAGGGCATACGCAGTATTTT. J is TRBJ2-3 and V is TRBV28; 11 bases are shared with TRBD2. The CDR3 totals 13 residues. Germline-derived CDR1 and CDR2 are MDHEN and SYDVKM. V trimming: 7 bases; J trimming: 7 bases; junction bases outside the gene matches: 4.

V is TRBV28 and J is TRBJ2-3, with 7 bases aligning to TRBD2. V shed 10 bases, J shed 0 bases, and the junction held 10 bases outside the gene matches. Germline CDR1 is MDHEN and CDR2 is SYDVKM. CDR3 size: 15 residues. The chain's CDR3 is CATFPPSGSTDTQYF. The CDR3 region has the DNA TGTGCCACTTTTCCACCTAGCGGCAGCACAGATACGCAGTATTTT.

The chain is built from TRBV6-1 and TRBJ2-7, with TRBD1 matching over 8 bases. The CDR3 is made up of 13 amino acids. The V and J ends lost 8 bases and 5 bases, in that order; junction bases with no gene match: 8. Germline-derived CDR1 and CDR2 are MNHNS and SASEGT. CDR3: CASEVTGVDEQYF. The CDR3 DNA reads TGTGCCAGCGAGGTGACAGGGGTTGACGAGCAGTACTTC.

This chain uses TRBV27 with TRBJ1-5; 8 positions match TRBD1. The CDR3 totals 14 residues. V lost 5 bases and J lost 5; bases outside the gene matches: 5. Germline V lookup: CDR1 MNHEY, CDR2 SMNVEV (reference sequence). The CDR3 DNA is TGTGCCAGCAGTGGACAGGGATTTGATCAGCCCCAGCATTTT. Its translation is CASSGQGFDQPQHF.

In its sample, this clonotype was seen a few times. This chain uses TRBV11-2 with TRBJ2-7, with TRBD1 as a possible D gene (5 bases). The germline CDR1 and CDR2 sequences are SGHAT and FQNNGV. The V end lost 7 bases, the J end lost 0 bases, and 16 bases lay between the germline ends. The CDR3 covers 15 residues. CDR3 loop: CASTRDSPSSYEQYF. The CDR3 bases are TGTGCCAGCACCCGAGACAGCCCCAGCTCCTACGAGCAGTACTTC.

This clonotype was counted between two and nine times. The gene calls are TRBV3-1 and TRBJ2-7; D gene ambiguous. Per the germline V gene, CDR1 is LGHDT and CDR2 is YNNKEL (reference sequence). The V end lost 8 bases, the J end lost 2 bases, and 7 bases lay between the germline ends. The CDR3 contains 11 residues. This CDR3 is CASGVPYEQYF. CDR3 nucleotides: TGTGCCAGCGGGGTACCCTACGAGCAGTACTTC.

This clonotype appeared a few times. The chain recombines TRBV20-1 with TRBJ2-1; TRBD2 agrees at 9 bases. CDR3 size: 14 residues. V shed 3 bases, J shed 8 bases, and the junction held 8 bases outside the gene matches. CDR1 DFQATT and CDR2 SNEGSKA come from the germline V gene (reference sequence). CDR3 in DNA: TGCAGTGCTAGGTCGCTAGCGGGATTCCATGAGCAGTTCTTC. This codes for CSARSLAGFHEQFF.

The rearrangement links TRBV6-1 to TRBJ1-5, with TRBD1 identical over 7 bases. Germline V CDR1 and CDR2: MNHNS, SASEGT. The CDR3 runs 19 residues. Unmatched junction bases numbered 17, after V lost 6 bases and J lost 0 bases. This CDR3 reads CASSSISGRGLNSNQPQHF. In DNA form, the CDR3 reads TGTGCCAGCAGCTCTATATCCGGCAGGGGGTTGAATAGCAATCAGCCCCAGCATTTT.

The chain links TRBV4-3 to TRBJ2-3; D gene ambiguous. V was pared by 0 bases and J by 3 bases, with 4 bases between. CDR1 LGHNA and CDR2 YSLEER come from the germline V gene. This CDR3 contains 13 residues. In DNA form, the CDR3 reads TGCGCCAGCAGCCAAGAAGAGACAGATACGCAGTATTTT. It encodes CASSQEETDTQYF.

The chain recombines TRBV28 with TRBJ1-2, with D unresolved. Per germline, CDR1 MDHEN and CDR2 SYDVKM. V lost 2 bases to trimming and J lost 4 bases, with 14 bases between them. The CDR3 contains 15 residues. CDR3: CASSLRATRIYGYTF. CDR3 DNA sequence: TGTGCCAGCAGTTTACGGGCCACGCGAATCTATGGCTACACCTTC.

This clonotype was observed a few times. The rearrangement joins TRBV6-2 or TRBV6-3 to TRBJ2-3; possibly TRBD2 for D (5 bases). CDR1 and CDR2 from the germline V gene are MNHEY and SVGEGT. Between the trimmed V and J ends, which lost 0 bases and 0 bases, there was a span of 10 bases. The CDR3 extends over 16 amino acids. This chain's CDR3 is CASSYSRRVSTDTQYF. As DNA, the CDR3 is TGTGCCAGCAGTTACTCGAGGCGGGTCAGCACAGATACGCAGTATTTT.

This chain connects TRBV7-2 to TRBJ2-1; the match to TRBD2 covers 12 bases. The CDR3 length is 15 residues. Germline V lookup: CDR1 SGHTA, CDR2 FQGNSA. Trimming took 1 base from V and 9 from J; bases not matched to a gene: 4. The CDR3 region is CASSLELAGGGEQFF. For the CDR3, the DNA is TGTGCCAGCAGCTTAGAGCTAGCGGGGGGGGGTGAGCAGTTCTTC.

The chain joins TRBV20-1 to TRBJ2-3, with TRBD2 matching over 9 bases. Germline V gene lookup returns CDR1 DFQATT and CDR2 SNEGSKA (reference sequence). Trimming took 6 bases from V and 4 from J; bases not matched to a gene: 11. The CDR3 runs to 15 residues. Written as DNA, the CDR3 is TGCAGTGCCGCCCTAGCGGGAAAAAGAGCAGATACGCAGTATTTT. As protein: CSAALAGKRADTQYF.

V gene TRBV3-1 combines with J gene TRBJ1-1; TRBD1 is a possible D gene (6 bases). The CDR3 has 14 residues. V was trimmed by 4 bases and J by 4 bases, leaving 13 bases between them. Germline V lookup: CDR1 LGHDT, CDR2 YNNKEL (reference sequence). The CDR3 DNA follows: TGTGCCAGCAGCCTGGGGGCGCGAGGCACTGAAGCTTTCTTT. It specifies CASSLGARGTEAFF.

The chain uses TRBV5-6 and TRBJ2-7; D remains ambiguous. Trimming pared 0 bases from V and 5 bases from J, leaving 6 bases between. CDR1 is SGHDT, CDR2 YYEEEE, per germline. The CDR3 totals 12 residues. In DNA form, the CDR3 reads TGTGCCAGCAGCTTGGGGGCGGACGAGCAGTACTTC. This gives the protein CASSLGADEQYF.

This clonotype was seen more than once but under ten times. The genes are TRBV15 and TRBJ1-5; 8 nucleotides align to TRBD1. The germline CDR1 and CDR2 sequences are LNHNV and YYDKDF (reference sequence). Unmatched junction bases numbered 4, after V lost 2 bases and J lost 7 bases. This CDR3 spans 14 amino acids. DNA of the CDR3: TGTGCCACCAGCAGACAGGGGGCCGGACAGCCCCAGCATTTT. It specifies CATSRQGAGQPQHF.

V is TRBV7-2 and J is TRBJ1-3; a possible D gene is TRBD1 (6 bases). The germline V and J ends were trimmed by 5 bases and 2 bases, with 13 bases remaining between them. The CDR3 is 15 amino acids. Looked up from germline, CDR1 is SGHTA and CDR2 is FQGNSA. The DNA for the CDR3 is TGTGCCAGCAGCGCCAACGCAGGGGCTGGAAACACCATATATTTT. Translation: CASSANAGAGNTIYF. The full variable domain, its missing parts supplied by reference TRBV7-2 and TRBJ1-3, is GAGVSQSPSNKVTEKGKDVELRCDPISGHTALYWYRQSLGQGLEFLIYFQGNSAPDKSGLPSDRFSAERTGGSVSTLTIQRTQQEDSAVYLCASSANAGAGNTIYFGEGSWLTVV.

This rearrangement joins TRBV7-2 to TRBJ1-2, with 7 bases aligning to TRBD1. Germline V gene lookup returns CDR1 SGHTA and CDR2 FQGNSA. The CDR3 has 14 amino acids. With V trimmed by 5 bases and J by 5 bases, 8 bases remained unmatched. The CDR3 loop reads CASSPGTEVYGYTF. Written as DNA, the CDR3 is TGTGCCAGCAGCCCCGGGACAGAGGTTTATGGCTACACCTTC.

The sample holds a few counts of this clonotype. This sequence joins TRBV2 and TRBJ2-3, with D possibly being TRBD1 (6 bases). V lost 7 bases and J lost 5, with 13 bases in between. The V gene's germline CDR1 is SNHLY and CDR2 FYNNEI. CDR3 length equals 13 residues. In DNA form, the CDR3 reads TGTGCCAGCACCGTGGTACAGGGAGATACGCAGTATTTT. Protein sequence: CASTVVQGDTQYF.

The chain links TRBV19 to TRBJ2-1, with D perhaps TRBD2 (5 bases). Germline V lookup: CDR1 LNHDA, CDR2 SQIVND (reference sequence). V lost 5 bases to trimming and J lost 1 base, with 12 bases between them. CDR3 size: 15 residues. This chain's CDR3 is CASSPPAGSYNEQFF. CDR3 sequence (DNA): TGTGCCAGTAGTCCACCGGCGGGTTCCTACAATGAGCAGTTCTTC.

This clonotype was recorded a few times. The V and J genes are TRBV25-1 and TRBJ2-3; D remains unclear. The length of the CDR3 is 13 residues. The germline gives CDR1 MGHDK, CDR2 SYGVNS. V was clipped by 7 bases and J by 2 bases, with 10 bases between them. CDR3 amino acids: CASMRTATDTQYF. As DNA, the CDR3 is TGTGCCAGCATGCGGACCGCCACAGATACGCAGTATTTT.

This chain joins TRBV20-1 and TRBJ2-1, with 13 nucleotides matching TRBD2. This CDR3 has 15 amino acids. CDR1 is DFQATT, CDR2 SNEGSKA, per germline (reference sequence). V lost 0 bases to trimming and J lost 7 bases; unmatched junction nucleotides: 3. The CDR3 loop is CSARELAGGKNEQFF. DNA for the CDR3: TGCAGTGCTAGAGAACTAGCGGGAGGGAAGAATGAGCAGTTCTTC.

This clonotype has a handful of counts. V is TRBV6-1 and J is TRBJ2-1; 8 bases are shared with TRBD2. Per the germline V gene, CDR1 is MNHNS and CDR2 is SASEGT. J was trimmed by 4 bases and V by 10 bases; bases with no gene match: 9. This CDR3 spans 14 amino acids. The CDR3 spells CATENGGGYNEQFF. In nucleotides, the CDR3 is TGTGCCACCGAGAACGGGGGGGGATACAATGAGCAGTTCTTC.

In this sample, this clonotype turned up a few times. The chain carries TRBV9 and TRBJ2-7; 9 nucleotides match TRBD1. CDR1 is SGDLS, CDR2 YYNGEE, per germline. This CDR3 is built from 15 residues. V lost 2 bases to trimming and J lost 0 bases; unmatched junction nucleotides: 3. Here the CDR3 reads CASSVGTGTSYEQYF. Written as DNA, the CDR3 is TGTGCCAGCAGCGTTGGGACAGGGACCTCCTACGAGCAGTACTTC.

This clonotype has only a few counts. V usage is TRBV5-1 and J usage is TRBJ1-5, with D uncertain. In germline, CDR1 is SGHRS, CDR2 YFSETQ. The CDR3 totals 13 residues. The V end was cut by 8 bases, the J end by 7 bases, with 16 bases between. The CDR3 here is CASTQDLGQPQHF. The CDR3 nucleotides are TGCGCCAGTACTCAGGATTTAGGACAGCCCCAGCATTTT. The variable domain in full, completed from reference TRBV5-1 and TRBJ1-5, reads KAGVTQTPRYLIKTRGQQVTLSCSPISGHRSVSWYQQTPGQGLQFLFEYFSETQRNKGNFPGRFSGRQFSNSRSEMNVSTLELGDSALYLCASTQDLGQPQHFGDGTRLSIL.

This clonotype showed up just a few times. The CDR3 DNA reads as TGCAGCGTCTTTTCCCCAGCAGGGTCCGGCGAGCAGTACTTC. This codes for CSVFSPAGSGEQYF. The genes are TRBV29-1 and TRBJ2-7; weak D call: TRBD1 (5 bases). CDR1 is SQVTM, CDR2 ANQGSEA, per germline. The CDR3 runs 14 residues. V was cut by 6 bases and J by 6 bases, with 21 bases left in between.